This is a list of T cell receptor beta chains from one sample in a study of T cells in Graves' hyperthyroidism and ophthalmopathy. TCRdb analysed the multiplex PCR reads with MiXCR anew, one entry per CDR3 protein. The sample has about 110,000 distinct CDR3 sequences, roughly 15% seen once. Sequenced: blood. The origin of the receptors is a woman in her 50s with Graves' hyperthyroidism. CDR3s include the opening cysteine and the closing phenylalanine or tryptophan. Each record gives: CDR3 protein, clone size, CDR3 length, V gene, J gene. Not every row has a clone size; where given, it reads once, few, many or a size class.

CASSSLPDTQYF	many	12	TRBV27	TRBJ2-3
CASSEEKFGRAEAFF	many	15	TRBV11-2	TRBJ1-1
CASSQGGNQPQHF	many	13	TRBV3-1	TRBJ1-5
CASSLGQPQAQFF	many	13	TRBV27	TRBJ2-1
CASSQPGTGWDSPLHF	-	16	TRBV27	TRBJ1-6
CASSPIRTGGTYGYTF	many	16	TRBV28	TRBJ1-2
CASSPPVGYGYTF	many	13	TRBV18	TRBJ1-2
CASSFSGTGYPMEEQFF	-	17	TRBV12-3/TRBV12-4	TRBJ2-1
CTSGRGPPNEQFF	-	13	TRBV12-3/TRBV12-4	TRBJ2-1
CASSPSGPLNTEAFF	many	15	TRBV7-6	TRBJ1-1
CASKRGYIETEAFF	many	14	TRBV28	TRBJ1-1
CASSFRELAGHNEQFF	medium-sized	16	TRBV11-2	TRBJ2-1
CASSLRVAGPQHF	many	13	TRBV19	TRBJ1-5
CAWSAHLNTEAFF	many	13	TRBV30	TRBJ1-1
CASSGEAGVNEQFF	many	14	TRBV2	TRBJ2-1
CASSLLGGPVNTEAFF	many	16	TRBV5-8	TRBJ1-1
CASSSTAGTVVPDTQYF	many	17	TRBV28	TRBJ2-3
CASSFDYLSTDTQYF	-	15	TRBV5-1	TRBJ2-3
CASSLDPGTEAFF	many	13	TRBV27	TRBJ1-1
CASRPGGQSSGELFF	many	15	TRBV28	TRBJ2-2
CASVTRTGAYNEQFF	many	15	TRBV13	TRBJ2-1
CASSLVAGGVDTQYF	many	15	TRBV7-9	TRBJ2-3
CASAGESYEQYF	many	12	TRBV5-1	TRBJ2-7
CASSLGGGSSYEQYF	many	15	TRBV6-5	TRBJ2-7
CASSGTSGRRWNEQFF	few	16	TRBV25-1	TRBJ2-1
CASSGDLGYEQFF	many	13	TRBV6-1	TRBJ2-1
CASSPGTRGEQFF	many	13	TRBV6-1	TRBJ2-1
CSGATGATDTQYF	many	13	TRBV29-1	TRBJ2-3
CASSYGVSGANVLTF	many	15	TRBV3-1	TRBJ2-6
CASSVWTDNEQFF	-	13	TRBV19	TRBJ2-1
CASSTGTSGGRETQYF	many	16	TRBV7-9	TRBJ2-5
CSARAPGQETQYF	-	13	TRBV20-1	TRBJ2-5
CASRWRDPDTQYF	few	13	TRBV5-1	TRBJ2-3
CSAEAGLSYNEQFF	many	14	TRBV20-1	TRBJ2-1
CATSRDLVVGSSYNEQFF	many	18	TRBV15	TRBJ2-1
CASSLSYRGYGEQFF	many	15	TRBV7-3	TRBJ2-1
CASTNLPEETQYF	many	13	TRBV6-1	TRBJ2-5
CASSASGANYNEQFF	many	15	TRBV2	TRBJ2-1
CASSLGRSSGRATDTQYF	many	18	TRBV7-7	TRBJ2-3
CASMAEIGKNSPLHF	many	15	TRBV2	TRBJ1-6
CASKTDGSYNEQFF	many	14	TRBV5-1	TRBJ2-1
CASSYLPGAGSETQYF	-	16	TRBV11-2	TRBJ2-5
CASSDQRKTQYF	-	12	TRBV2	TRBJ2-5
CASSFPGSSTEAFF	many	14	TRBV13	TRBJ1-1
CSARDLASGGNEQFF	-	15	TRBV20-1	TRBJ2-1
CASSSLGLADEQFF	many	14	TRBV6-2/TRBV6-3	TRBJ2-1
CASSQGDPRSNQPQHF	many	16	TRBV3-1	TRBJ1-5
CATPVHPAYEQYF	-	13	TRBV19	TRBJ2-7
CASRGTGGGYGYTF	-	14	TRBV28	TRBJ1-2
CSAPDITGLHGYTF	many	14	TRBV20-1	TRBJ1-2
CASIKGRLQETQYF	many	14	TRBV28	TRBJ2-5
CSAPPGTNYGYTF	many	13	TRBV20-1	TRBJ1-2
CASSRDTYTEAFF	many	13	TRBV10-2	TRBJ1-1